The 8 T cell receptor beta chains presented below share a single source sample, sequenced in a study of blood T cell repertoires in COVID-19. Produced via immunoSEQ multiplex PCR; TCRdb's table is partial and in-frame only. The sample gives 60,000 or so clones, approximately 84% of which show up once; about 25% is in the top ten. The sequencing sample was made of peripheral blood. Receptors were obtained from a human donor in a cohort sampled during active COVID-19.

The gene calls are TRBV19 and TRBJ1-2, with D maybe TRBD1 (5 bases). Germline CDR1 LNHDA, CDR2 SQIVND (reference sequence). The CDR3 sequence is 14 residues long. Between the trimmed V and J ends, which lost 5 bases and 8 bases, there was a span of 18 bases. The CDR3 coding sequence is TGTGCCAGTAGTCAAAACCGGGGGGAAGGGGGCTACACCTTC. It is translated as CASSQNRGEGGYTF.

The CDR3 reads CASMNRGQGTHQPQHF. The CDR3 DNA follows: TGTGCCAGTATGAACAGGGGACAGGGGACCCATCAGCCCCAGCATTTT. The V and J genes are TRBV19 and TRBJ1-5; 10 positions agree with TRBD1. The CDR3 has 16 residues. Germline V gene data show CDR1 as LNHDA and CDR2 as SQIVND (reference sequence). Trimming cost V 7 bases and J 5 bases; bases outside gene matches: 11.

The DNA of the CDR3 is TGTGCCAGCTCACCGACAGGGGGTTCCTACGAGCAGTACTTC. Translated, it gives CASSPTGGSYEQYF. The genes are TRBV18 and TRBJ2-7; TRBD1 matches 9 bases. The CDR3 extends over 14 amino acids. V dropped 3 bases and J dropped 1; count of bases not matched to a gene: 1. CDR1 and CDR2 (germline): KGHSH, LQKENI.

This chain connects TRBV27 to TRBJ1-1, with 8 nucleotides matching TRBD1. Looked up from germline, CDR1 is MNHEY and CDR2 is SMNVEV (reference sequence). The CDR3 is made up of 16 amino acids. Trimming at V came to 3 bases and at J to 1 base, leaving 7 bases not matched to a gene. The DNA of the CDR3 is TGTGCCAGCAGTTTCTATGGGACAGGCGGGAACACTGAAGCTTTCTTT. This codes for CASSFYGTGGNTEAFF.

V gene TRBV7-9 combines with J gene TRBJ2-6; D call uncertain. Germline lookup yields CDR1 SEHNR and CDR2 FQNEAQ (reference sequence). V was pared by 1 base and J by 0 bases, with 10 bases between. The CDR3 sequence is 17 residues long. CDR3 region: CASSLGLAPSGANVLTF. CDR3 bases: TGTGCCAGCAGCTTAGGACTGGCCCCCTCTGGGGCCAACGTCCTGACTTTC.

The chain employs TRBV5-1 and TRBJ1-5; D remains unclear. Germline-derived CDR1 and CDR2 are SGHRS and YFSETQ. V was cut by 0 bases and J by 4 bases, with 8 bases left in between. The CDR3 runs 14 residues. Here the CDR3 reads CASSLGPGNQPQHF. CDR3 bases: TGCGCCAGCAGCTTGGGGCCGGGGAATCAGCCCCAGCATTTT.

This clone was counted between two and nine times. CDR3 DNA sequence: TGCGCCAGCAGCCAAGCGCGGGTGACTAACTATGGCTACACCTTC. It specifies CASSQARVTNYGYTF. The chain links TRBV4-3 to TRBJ1-2; no clear D. The CDR3 has 15 residues. The germline V gene encodes CDR1 LGHNA and CDR2 YSLEER. V lost 1 base to trimming and J lost 0 bases, with 9 bases between them.

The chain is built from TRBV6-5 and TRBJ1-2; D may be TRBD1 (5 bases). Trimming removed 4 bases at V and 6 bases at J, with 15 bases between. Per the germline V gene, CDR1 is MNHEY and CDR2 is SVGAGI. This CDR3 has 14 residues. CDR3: CASSSEAGRNGYTF. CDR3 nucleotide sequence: TGTGCCAGCAGTTCTGAGGCAGGGCGAAATGGCTACACCTTC.